The 29 T cell receptor beta chains below come from one sample, sequenced in a study of post-analysis software for immune sequencing data. For these receptors, no antigen is known. Built from TCR beta cDNA, the libraries had unique molecular identifiers in them. TCRdb reprocessed the PCR reads via MiXCR and lists one record per CDR3 protein. The profile covers about 190,000 distinct CDR3 sequences, with over 25% appearing a single time and about 3.7% taken by the ten largest. Findings and limits, study-wide: Several TRBV segments occurring more often in patients than controls included TRBV5-6, TRBV5-1 and TRBV20-1.

The specimen sequenced was blood. The receptors originated from a girl between 2 and 17 years old with multiple sclerosis.

This clonotype occurred many times. This chain uses TRBV11-1 with TRBJ2-7, with no clear D. Germline values: CDR1 SGHAT, CDR2 FQDESV (reference sequence). V was shortened by 1 base and J by 0 bases, with 10 bases between the two germline ends. The CDR3 runs to 15 residues. The chain's CDR3 is CASSLENGHSYEQYF. CDR3 in DNA: TGTGCCAGCAGCTTAGAAAACGGGCACTCCTACGAGCAGTACTTC.

A single count supports this clonotype. Since a much larger clone is just one base distant, this may be a read error. The chain carries TRBV5-1 and TRBJ2-4; TRBD1 is a possible D gene (5 bases). The last part of the DNA fits TRBJ2-7 better; the J call may be wrong. The length of the CDR3 is 14 residues. The germline V gene encodes CDR1 SGHRS and CDR2 YFSETQ. CDR3 nucleotide sequence: TGCGCCAGCAGCTCCCTAGACAGTTACTACGAGCAGTACGTC. Residues: CASSSLDSYYEQYV.

This clonotype has more than one count but fewer than ten. The rearrangement links TRBV7-2 to TRBJ1-6; D unclear. Germline loops: CDR1 SGHTA, CDR2 FQGNSA. The CDR3 length is 14 residues. V lost 9 bases and J lost 2, with 11 bases in between. Here the CDR3 DNA reads TGTGCCAGTAGCCAAGGAACCTATAATTCACCCCTCCACTTT. It codes for CASSQGTYNSPLHF.

This clonotype was picked up many times. The genes are TRBV3-1 and TRBJ2-7, with 7 bases matching TRBD2. Germline values: CDR1 LGHDT, CDR2 YNNKEL (reference sequence). The CDR3 is 17 residues long. V shed 3 bases, J shed 3 bases, and the junction held 14 bases outside the gene matches. The CDR3 here is CASSHPVGSSGSYEQYF. The CDR3 DNA reads TGTGCCAGCAGCCACCCCGTTGGGTCTAGCGGAAGCTACGAGCAGTACTTC.

Turning to this clonotype: This may be a read error: a much more frequent sequence differs by one nucleotide. The rearrangement uses TRBV6-5 and TRBJ2-1; TRBD2 is a possible D gene (5 bases). V was shortened by 6 bases and J by 10 bases, with 22 bases between the two germline ends. There are 15 residues in the CDR3. CDR1 MNHEY and CDR2 SVGAGI come from the germline V gene. The CDR3 protein is CASREAGPSLKEQFF. The CDR3 DNA sequence: TGTGCCAGCAGGGAGGCTGGGCCCTCTTTGAAAGAGCAGTTCTTC.

This clonotype was seen a few times. The chain links TRBV12-5 to TRBJ1-5, with D possibly being TRBD1 (5 bases). Germline lookup yields CDR1 LGHNT and CDR2 FRNRAP. The CDR3 length is 13 residues. V dropped 4 bases and J dropped 7 bases, with 11 bases sitting between them. The CDR3 loop reads CASGWGESQPQHF. In DNA, the CDR3 is TGTGCTAGTGGTTGGGGGGAAAGCCAGCCCCAGCATTTT.

The J gene is TRBJ1-5, the V gene TRBV20-1, with D hard to call. Trimming cost V 6 bases and J 12 bases, with 15 bases left between them. Germline values: CDR1 DFQATT, CDR2 SNEGSKA (reference sequence). The CDR3 consists of 11 residues. CDR3 bases: TGCAGTGCCCACCTGTGGAGGGTCCAGCATTTT. Its translation is CSAHLWRVQHF.

The chain employs TRBV14 and TRBJ2-1, with D perhaps TRBD2 (5 bases). V lost 4 bases and J 4 bases, leaving 14 bases between the germline ends. The CDR3 loop spans 15 amino acids. From germline, CDR1 is SGHDN and CDR2 FVKESK. The CDR3 DNA reads TGTGCCAGCAGCCTACTGGCGGGCCTTTACAATGAGCAGTTCTTC. It yields the protein CASSLLAGLYNEQFF.

Details on this clonotype: With a much larger clone just one base away, this may be a read error. The chain links TRBV10-3 to TRBJ2-7; 7 nucleotides line up with TRBD2. The CDR3 runs 14 residues. Germline CDR1 reads ENHRY; CDR2 reads SYGVKD. The ends lost 2 bases at V and 11 bases at J; junction bases unmatched: 12. The CDR3 loop reads CAISEDGLGLVEYF. Written as DNA, the CDR3 is TGTGCCATCAGTGAGGATGGACTAGGGTTGGTGGAGTACTTC.

With respect to this clonotype: An end of the junction differs from the germline gene, which may be a read error. The rearrangement links TRBV20-1 to TRBJ1-2; TRBD1 aligns across 11 bases. Per germline, CDR1 DFQATT and CDR2 SNEGSKA (reference sequence). The CDR3 contains 12 residues. CDR3 in DNA: TGCAGCGCTAGGACAGGGGGCGATGGCTACACCTTC. Amino acids: CSARTGGDGYTF.

In the case of this clonotype: A read error may be the cause here, since a much bigger clone is one base away. The DNA for the CDR3 is TGTGTCAGCAGTTCTGTCGGGACTAGCGGGACTAGCTCCTACAATGAGCAGTTCTTC. Translation gives CVSSSVGTSGTSSYNEQFF. The V gene is TRBV27, the J gene TRBJ2-1; 13 nucleotides line up with TRBD2. CDR1 and CDR2 from the germline V gene are MNHEY and SMNVEV (reference sequence). The CDR3 runs 19 residues.

The J gene is TRBJ2-7, the V gene TRBV5-1; TRBD2 aligns across 7 bases. Germline CDR1 reads SGHRS; CDR2 reads YFSETQ. The CDR3 runs 14 residues. J was trimmed by 4 bases and V by 0 bases; bases with no gene match: 4. DNA for the CDR3: TGCGCCAGCAGCTTGGAAGCGGGGCCATACGAGCAGTACTTC. This translates into CASSLEAGPYEQYF.

The CDR3 loop reads CSARDFSSGRNEQFF. The CDR3 DNA reads TGCAGTGCTAGAGATTTTTCTAGTGGTCGAAATGAGCAGTTCTTC. The chain joins TRBV20-1 to TRBJ2-1; no clear D. With 0 bases removed from V and 7 bases from J, the gap between germline ends came to 16 bases. CDR3 length: 15 residues. Germline V gene sequence: CDR1 DFQATT, CDR2 SNEGSKA (reference sequence).

In regard to this clonotype: Since a much larger clone is just one base distant, this may be a read error. V is TRBV5-1 and J is TRBJ2-5; TRBD2 matches 7 bases. CDR3 length equals 14 residues. Germline assignment: CDR1 SGHRS and CDR2 YFSETQ. The V segment lost 3 bases and the J segment 11 bases; nucleotides outside the gene matches: 13. Here the CDR3 DNA reads TGCGCCAGCAGCTACGGCGGGGGTGGGAATGAGCAGTACTTC. Residues: CASSYGGGGNEQYF.

This clonotype appeared many times. V is TRBV20-1 and J is TRBJ2-1; 9 bases match TRBD2. V was pared by 2 bases and J by 6 bases, with 2 bases of the junction left unmatched. The CDR3 has 13 amino acids. Germline-derived CDR1 and CDR2 are DFQATT and SNEGSKA (reference sequence). The CDR3 is CSARLAGINEQFF. The CDR3 DNA is TGCAGTGCTAGACTAGCGGGGATCAATGAGCAGTTCTTC.

As to this clonotype: Just one base apart from a much larger clone, this may be a read error. The chain has TRBV14 and TRBJ2-7; D is perhaps TRBD2 (7 bases). V was cut by 2 bases and J by 2 bases, with 13 bases left in between. CDR1 and CDR2 from the germline V gene are SGHDN and FVKESK. This CDR3 region has 15 residues. CDR3 amino acids: CASSQLGGGPYEQYF. The DNA of the CDR3 is TGTGCCAGCAGCCAATTGGGCGGGGGCCCCTACGAGCAGTACTTC. Complete variable domain (other parts from reference TRBV14 and TRBJ2-7): EAGVTQFPSHSVIEKGQTVTLRCDPISGHDNLYWYRRVMGKEIKFLLHFVKESKQDESGMPNNRFLAERTGGTYSTLKVQPAELEDSGVYFCASSQLGGGPYEQYFGPGTRLTVT.

On this clonotype itself: The junction shows a germline mismatch at one end, possibly a read error. The chain combines TRBV24-1 with TRBJ2-5; 10 nucleotides match TRBD1. In germline, CDR1 is KGHDR, CDR2 SFDVKD. CDR3 length equals 16 residues. CDR3 loop: CAASDPGQGSQETQYF. Here the CDR3 DNA reads TGTGCCGCCAGTGATCCGGGACAGGGGTCCCAAGAGACCCAGTACTTC.

The V call is TRBV30, the J call TRBJ1-2; 7 bases line up with TRBD1. The ends lost 4 bases at V and 4 bases at J; junction bases unmatched: 9. Looked up from germline, CDR1 is GTSNPN and CDR2 is SVGIG (reference sequence). This CDR3 has 14 residues. The CDR3, as DNA: TGTGCCTGGATATCCCAGGGACAGATCTATGGCTACACCTTC. This codes for CAWISQGQIYGYTF.

Here the CDR3 reads CSVAGFGTEAFF. The CDR3 DNA sequence: TGCAGTGTCGCTGGGTTCGGCACTGAAGCTTTCTTT. The J gene is TRBJ1-1, the V gene TRBV20-1; D gene uncertain. This CDR3 is 12 amino acids long. The germline V and J ends were trimmed by 7 bases and 4 bases, with 13 bases remaining between them. Germline lookup yields CDR1 DFQATT and CDR2 SNEGSKA (reference sequence).

V usage is TRBV12-3 or TRBV12-4 and J usage is TRBJ2-1; 8 nucleotides match TRBD2. Unmatched junction bases numbered 11, after V lost 6 bases and J lost 4 bases. The CDR3 spans 16 residues. The CDR3 is CASRGVAGTGYNEQFF. The CDR3 DNA sequence: TGTGCCAGCAGGGGGGTAGCGGGAACCGGGTACAATGAGCAGTTCTTC.

The chain carries TRBV30 and TRBJ2-1; TRBD1 is a possible D gene (5 bases). This CDR3 has 16 residues. Trimming took 0 bases from V and 0 from J, leaving 12 bases between them. Germline V gene sequence: CDR1 GTSNPN, CDR2 SVGIG (reference sequence). CDR3 nucleotides: TGTGCCTGGAGTGTGAAGGGGCATACCTCCTACAATGAGCAGTTCTTC. It is translated as CAWSVKGHTSYNEQFF. The complete variable domain, with remaining parts taken from reference TRBV30 and TRBJ2-1, reads SQTIHQWPATLVQPVGSPLSLECTVEGTSNPNLYWYRQAAGRGLQLLFYSVGIGQISSEVPQNLSASRPQDRQFILSSKKLLLSDSGFYLCAWSVKGHTSYNEQFFGPGTRLTVL.

This clonotype was picked up many times. The chain has TRBV28 and TRBJ1-2, with a tentative D call TRBD1 (5 bases). The V end was cut by 11 bases, the J end by 0 bases, with 19 bases between. Germline-derived CDR1 and CDR2 are MDHEN and SYDVKM. This CDR3 contains 15 residues. CDR3 in DNA: TGTGCCGCGCAGACCCGGGGGAGCTCTAACTATGGCTACACCTTC. It encodes CAAQTRGSSNYGYTF.

The V gene is TRBV20-1, the J gene TRBJ2-7; D is perhaps TRBD1 or TRBD2 (5 bases each). The CDR3 spans 12 residues. Between the trimmed V and J ends, which lost 1 base and 4 bases, there was a span of 8 bases. Germline V CDR1 and CDR2: DFQATT, SNEGSKA (reference sequence). The CDR3 bases are TGCAGTGCTAGAGCCTGGGGGTACGAGCAGTACTTC. Protein product: CSARAWGYEQYF.

The rearrangement uses TRBV6-2 or TRBV6-3 and TRBJ2-7; 7 bases line up with TRBD2. J was trimmed by 2 bases and V by 2 bases; bases with no gene match: 6. The CDR3 totals 15 residues. CDR1 and CDR2 (germline): MNHEY, SVGEGT. Here the CDR3 reads CASSYGASGTYEQYF. DNA for the CDR3: TGTGCCAGCAGTTACGGGGCTAGCGGCACCTACGAGCAGTACTTC.

This clonotype was counted at least ten times. This chain links TRBV28 with TRBJ2-1; 7 positions agree with TRBD2. Losses at the gene ends were 2 bases for V and 7 bases for J; bases not matched to a gene: 5. Germline V gives CDR1 MDHEN, CDR2 SYDVKM. This CDR3 contains 14 residues. The CDR3 nucleotides are TGTGCCAGCAGTTTAGCGGGAGTCATTAATGAGCAGTTCTTC. Encoded protein: CASSLAGVINEQFF. Drawing the rest from reference TRBV28 and TRBJ2-1, the complete variable domain is DVKVTQSSRYLVKRTGEKVFLECVQDMDHENMFWYRQDPGLGLRLIYFSYDVKMKEKGDIPEGYSVSREKKERFSLILESASTNQTSMYLCASSLAGVINEQFFGPGTRLTVL.

This clonotype was counted at least ten times. V and J are TRBV5-1 and TRBJ2-7; TRBD1 agrees at 8 bases. The CDR3 runs 14 residues. V lost 3 bases and J lost 2; bases outside the gene matches: 4. Germline CDR1 reads SGHRS; CDR2 reads YFSETQ. The CDR3 region is CASSSDRGPYEQYF. CDR3 bases: TGCGCCAGCAGCTCCGACAGGGGCCCCTACGAGCAGTACTTC.

This clonotype was seen ten or more times. V and J are TRBV12-3 or TRBV12-4 and TRBJ2-1; 9 bases match TRBD2. Germline trimming cut 0 bases from V and 4 bases from J; bases unmatched to any gene: 4. This CDR3 has 16 amino acids. Here the CDR3 reads CASSLASGGRYNEQFF. CDR3 in DNA: TGTGCCAGCAGTTTAGCTAGCGGGGGCCGATACAATGAGCAGTTCTTC.

The chain has TRBV7-3 and TRBJ2-3, with 11 bases matching TRBD2. Germline CDR1 SGHTA, CDR2 FQGTGA. The V segment lost 4 bases and the J segment 4 bases; nucleotides outside the gene matches: 7. The CDR3 sequence is 16 residues long. The CDR3, as DNA: TGTGCCAGCAGCTCGACTAGCGGGGCAACTTCAGATACGCAGTATTTT. This sequence encodes CASSSTSGATSDTQYF.

The chain employs TRBV28 and TRBJ1-5; possible D gene TRBD1, 6 bases. Germline V gene lookup returns CDR1 MDHEN and CDR2 SYDVKM. The V end was cut by 3 bases, the J end by 7 bases, with 13 bases between. The CDR3 extends over 14 amino acids. The CDR3, as DNA: TGTGCCAGCAGTTTCCTCAGGGGAAGCCAGCCCCAGCATTTT. This sequence encodes CASSFLRGSQPQHF.